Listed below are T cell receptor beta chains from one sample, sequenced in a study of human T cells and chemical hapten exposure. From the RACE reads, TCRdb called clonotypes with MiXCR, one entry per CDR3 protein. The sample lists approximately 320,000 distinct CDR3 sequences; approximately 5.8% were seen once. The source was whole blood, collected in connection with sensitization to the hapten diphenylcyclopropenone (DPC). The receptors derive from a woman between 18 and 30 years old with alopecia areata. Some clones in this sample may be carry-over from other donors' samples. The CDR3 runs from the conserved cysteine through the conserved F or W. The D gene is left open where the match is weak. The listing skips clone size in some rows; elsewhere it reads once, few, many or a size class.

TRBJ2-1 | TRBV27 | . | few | CASGGGGAHEQFF | TGTGCCAGCGGAGGAGGGGGGGCCCATGAGCAGTTCTTC
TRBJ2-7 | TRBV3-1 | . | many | CASSQVSGPYEQYF | TGTGCCAGCAGCCAAGTTTCCGGACCCTACGAGCAGTACTTC
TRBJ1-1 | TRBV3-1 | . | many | CASSQAAEAFF | TGTGCCAGCAGCCAAGCTGCCGAAGCTTTCTTT
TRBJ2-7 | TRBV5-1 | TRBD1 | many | CASSSGTGPYEQYF | TGCGCCAGCAGTTCCGGGACAGGGCCCTACGAGCAGTACTTC
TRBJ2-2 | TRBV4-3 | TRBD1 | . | CASSQLLGQGNTGELFF | TGCGCCAGCAGCCAACTCCTGGGACAGGGGAACACCGGGGAGCTGTTTTTT
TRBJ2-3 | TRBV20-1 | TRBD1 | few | CSASGTGPTDTQYF | TGCAGTGCTAGTGGGACAGGACCGACAGATACGCAGTATTTT
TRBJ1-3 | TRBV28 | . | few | CASKTGWRAAGNTIYF | TGTGCCAGTAAAACCGGATGGAGGGCAGCGGGAAACACCATATATTTT
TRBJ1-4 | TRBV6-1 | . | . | CASSRPNENEKLIF | TGTGCCAGCAGTCGTCCTAACGAGAATGAAAAACTGATTTTT
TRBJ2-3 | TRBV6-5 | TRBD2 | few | CASSYPRGGAGTDTQYF | TGTGCCAGCAGTTACCCTCGCGGGGGGGCAGGCACAGATACGCAGTATTTT
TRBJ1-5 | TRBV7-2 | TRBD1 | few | CASSLKQGKQPQHF | TGTGCCAGCAGCTTAAAACAGGGGAAACAGCCCCAGCATTTT
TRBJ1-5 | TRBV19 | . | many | CASTHGGYGSNQPQHF | TGTGCCAGTACCCACGGAGGGTATGGGAGCAATCAGCCCCAGCATTTT
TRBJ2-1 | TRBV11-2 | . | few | CASSLTGTEGQFF | TGTGCCAGCAGCTTGACAGGTACAGAAGGGCAGTTCTTC
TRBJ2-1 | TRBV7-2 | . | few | CASSLSGVNEQFF | TGTGCCAGCAGCTTATCTGGGGTGAATGAGCAGTTCTTC
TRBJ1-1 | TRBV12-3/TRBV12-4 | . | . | CASSFSVGTEAFF | TGTGCCAGCAGTTTCTCGGTCGGGACTGAAGCTTTCTTT
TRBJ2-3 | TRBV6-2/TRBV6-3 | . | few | CASSYSGTGATPSDTQYF | TGTGCCAGCAGTTACTCCGGAACGGGGGCGACCCCGTCGGATACGCAGTATTTT
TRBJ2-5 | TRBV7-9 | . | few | CASSGSQRPTQYF | TGTGCCAGCAGCGGGTCCCAGCGGCCTACCCAGTACTTC
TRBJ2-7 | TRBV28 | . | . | CASSPGRPDEQYF | TGTGCCAGCAGTCCGGGGCGACCGGACGAGCAGTACTTC
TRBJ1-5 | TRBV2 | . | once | CASSAWARQPQHF | TGTGCCAGCAGTGCGTGGGCACGTCAGCCCCAGCATTTT
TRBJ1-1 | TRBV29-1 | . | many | CSFWGGGWTEAFF | TGCAGCTTTTGGGGAGGGGGTTGGACTGAAGCTTTCTTT
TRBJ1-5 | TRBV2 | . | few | CASSGGYGPQHF | TGTGCCAGCAGTGGAGGGTACGGGCCCCAGCATTTT
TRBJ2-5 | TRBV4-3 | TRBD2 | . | CASSQEIAGGKETQYF | TGCGCCAGCAGCCAAGAGATTGCGGGGGGGAAAGAGACCCAGTACTTC
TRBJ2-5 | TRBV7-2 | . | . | CASSSGFLRVQETQYF | TGTGCCAGCAGCTCCGGGTTTTTGAGGGTACAAGAGACCCAGTACTTC
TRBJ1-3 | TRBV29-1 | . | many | CSAGTGNTIYF | TGCAGCGCAGGGACAGGAAACACCATATATTTT
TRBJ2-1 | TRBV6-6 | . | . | CASSYGVGLNEQFF | TGTGCCAGCAGTTACGGGGTGGGACTCAATGAGCAGTTCTTC
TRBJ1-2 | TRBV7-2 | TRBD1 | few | CASSQIAPGQADGYTF | TGTGCCAGCAGCCAAATCGCGCCGGGACAGGCAGATGGCTACACCTTC
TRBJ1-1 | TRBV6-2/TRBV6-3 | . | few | CASSYRGASSEAFF | TGTGCCAGCAGTTACCGGGGGGCGAGCTCTGAAGCTTTCTTT
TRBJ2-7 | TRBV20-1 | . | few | CSARKDWSGSGSYEQYF | TGCAGTGCTAGAAAGGACTGGTCGGGTTCAGGCTCCTACGAGCAGTACTTC
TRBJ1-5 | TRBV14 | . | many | CASSQGPAKTPQHF | TGTGCCAGCAGCCAGGGGCCAGCCAAGACGCCCCAGCATTTT
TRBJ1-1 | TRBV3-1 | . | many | CASSQRGRTEAFF | TGTGCCAGCAGCCAACGGGGTCGCACTGAAGCTTTCTTT
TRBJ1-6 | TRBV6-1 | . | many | CASTVMILGNSPLHF | TGTGCCAGCACGGTGATGATCTTAGGGAATTCACCCCTCCACTTT
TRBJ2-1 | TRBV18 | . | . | CASSPNPPYNEQFF | TGTGCCAGCTCACCAAACCCACCCTACAATGAGCAGTTCTTC
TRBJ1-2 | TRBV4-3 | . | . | CASSQEQQANYGYTF | TGCGCCAGCAGCCAAGAACAACAGGCTAACTATGGCTACACCTTC
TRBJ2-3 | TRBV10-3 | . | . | CAITETEEATDTQYF | TGTGCCATCACTGAAACAGAGGAGGCCACAGATACGCAGTATTTT
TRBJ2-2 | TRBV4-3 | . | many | CASSQDRPGTGELFF | TGCGCCAGCAGCCAAGACAGGCCGGGTACCGGGGAGCTGTTTTTT
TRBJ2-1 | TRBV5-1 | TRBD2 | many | CASSETSGVGGEQFF | TGCGCCAGCAGCGAGACTAGCGGGGTCGGTGGTGAGCAGTTCTTC